This T cell receptor beta chain was observed in a study of blood T cell repertoires in COVID-19. Study at large: Acute and convalescent COVID-19 samples came from the United States, Italy and Spain. PBMCs, B-cell-depleted T cells, or T cells provided the cDNA or gDNA that made up the material.

V gave up 3 bases and J gave up 0 bases, with 6 bases separating them. The germline CDR1 and CDR2 sequences are DFQATT and SNEGSKA (reference sequence). This CDR3 spans 13 amino acids. As processed by the authors: Reference gene primer amplification gave estimated nucleated cell counts. The assay was immunoSEQ multiplex PCR, and TCRdb's table has in-frame clones only and misses some. V, J and clone size were drawn from that table, and D and trimming were deduced from the DNA. The sample comprises about 410,000 clones, roughly 88% of which are singletons, and 1.4% rests with the top ten. The chain combines TRBV20-1 with TRBJ1-5; D is unclear. The sequence came from a woman aged 25 to 45 with active or convalescent COVID-19. The sequencing sample was made of peripheral blood. Written as DNA, the CDR3 is TGCAGTGCTAGTCCCAGTAGCAATCAGCCCCAGCATTTT. Translating gives CSASPSSNQPQHF.